One and the same sample provided the 11 T cell receptor beta chains below, sequenced in a study of human T cells and chemical hapten exposure. Time point described: pre-sensitization, week 0. Treatment in this sample: therapeutic diphenylcyclopropenone sensitization with weekly scalp DPC. TCRdb reanalysed the RACE reads using MiXCR and keeps one entry per CDR3 protein. The repertoire has about 260,000 distinct CDR3 sequences, 7.5% to 9% of them found once; the top ten carry less than 3%. This sample comprised whole blood, obtained in connection with sensitization to the hapten diphenylcyclopropenone (DPC). These receptors were taken from a woman in her thirties or forties with alopecia areata. Some clones in this sample may be carry-over from other donors' samples.

The chain carries TRBV6-5 and TRBJ2-7; no clear D gene. Trimming shortened V by 1 base and J by 0 bases, and 7 bases separated the two germline ends. CDR3 size: 14 residues. CDR1 and CDR2 from the germline V gene are MNHEY and SVGAGI. The CDR3 bases are TGTGCCAGCAGTTACTATGGCAGCTCCTACGAGCAGTACTTC. This encodes CASSYYGSSYEQYF.

In nucleotides, the CDR3 is TGCAGTGCTCTAAACACTAATCAGCCCCAGCATTTT. Translating gives CSALNTNQPQHF. The chain couples TRBV20-1 to TRBJ1-5; no clear D. From germline, CDR1 is DFQATT and CDR2 SNEGSKA (reference sequence). Trimming took off 5 bases at V and 4 bases at J, with 9 bases between the two ends. The CDR3 runs to 12 residues.

The chain employs TRBV20-1 and TRBJ2-7, with 8 bases identical to TRBD2. Trimming removed 0 bases from V and 4 bases from J; junction bases left unmatched: 8. This CDR3 spans 15 amino acids. The germline V gene encodes CDR1 DFQATT and CDR2 SNEGSKA (reference sequence). The CDR3 spells CSARDGGRPSYEQYF. Written as DNA, the CDR3 is TGCAGTGCTAGAGACGGCGGGAGGCCTTCTTACGAGCAGTACTTC.

This clonotype has only a few counts. The V and J genes are TRBV5-5 and TRBJ2-4; no reliable D call. CDR1 and CDR2 (germline): SGHKS, YYEKEE (reference sequence). CDR3 length equals 15 residues. Trimming removed 0 bases at V and 9 bases at J, with 16 bases between. The CDR3 region is CASSLGLPTHGIQYF. CDR3 DNA sequence: TGTGCCAGCAGCTTGGGACTGCCAACCCATGGCATTCAGTACTTC.

The chain has TRBV6-1 and TRBJ2-7; TRBD1 matches at 10 bases. The V and J ends lost 1 base and 7 bases, in that order; junction bases with no gene match: 7. CDR1 is MNHNS, CDR2 SASEGT, per germline. The CDR3 consists of 15 residues. The CDR3 region has the DNA TGTGCCAGCAGTGAAGGGACAGGGGGTTCAGGGGAGCAGTACTTC. Protein product: CASSEGTGGSGEQYF.

This clonotype occurred a few times. For the CDR3, the DNA is TGTGCCAGCAGTTACTCGAGGCAGGGTGGTCACGAGCAGTACTTC. Amino acid sequence: CASSYSRQGGHEQYF. V and J are TRBV6-6 and TRBJ2-7, with D tentatively TRBD1 (5 bases). Trimming took off 0 bases at V and 5 bases at J, with 14 bases between the two ends. The CDR3 is 15 residues long. Germline CDR1 and CDR2: MNHNY and SVGAGI (reference sequence).

This chain uses TRBV28 with TRBJ1-1, with no clear D. The germline V and J ends were trimmed by 5 bases and 6 bases, with 16 bases remaining between them. This CDR3 has 14 residues. Germline V gene data show CDR1 as MDHEN and CDR2 as SYDVKM. The chain's CDR3 is CASSPQSPPAEAFF. The DNA for the CDR3 is TGTGCCAGCAGTCCCCAATCCCCCCCGGCTGAAGCTTTCTTT.

A few counts support this clonotype. The CDR3 spells CASSLLAGGWTQYF. The CDR3 nucleotides are TGTGCCAGCAGCTTACTAGCGGGAGGATGGACGCAGTATTTT. The chain joins TRBV7-8 to TRBJ2-3; 11 positions match TRBD2. V was pared by 2 bases and J by 9 bases, with 4 bases of the junction left unmatched. This CDR3 has 14 residues. CDR1 is SGHVS and CDR2 is FQNEAQ in the germline V gene.

CDR3 sequence reads: CASSFQIDEQYF. The CDR3 coding sequence is TGTGCCAGCAGCTTTCAGATCGACGAGCAGTACTTC. The genes are TRBV5-6 and TRBJ2-7; D not resolved. This CDR3 has 12 amino acids. Between the trimmed V and J ends, which lost 2 bases and 5 bases, there was a span of 8 bases. Germline lookup yields CDR1 SGHDT and CDR2 YYEEEE.

The chain uses TRBV27 and TRBJ2-5; 8 bases fit TRBD2. The CDR3 is 17 amino acids. In germline, CDR1 is MNHEY, CDR2 SMNVEV (reference sequence). V shed 1 base and J 7 bases; nucleotides not matched to a gene: 14. The CDR3 coding sequence is TGTGCCAGCAGTTTATGGTCAGCGGGAGTTAGGGAAGGGACCCAGTACTTC. Protein sequence: CASSLWSAGVREGTQYF.

The V call is TRBV5-1, the J call TRBJ2-1; no clear D gene. The CDR3 totals 14 residues. With 0 bases removed from V and 5 bases from J, the gap between germline ends came to 9 bases. Germline assignment: CDR1 SGHRS and CDR2 YFSETQ. CDR3 nucleotide sequence: TGCGCCAGCAGCTTGGGGTGGGCGAACAATGAGCAGTTCTTC. Its protein product is CASSLGWANNEQFF.